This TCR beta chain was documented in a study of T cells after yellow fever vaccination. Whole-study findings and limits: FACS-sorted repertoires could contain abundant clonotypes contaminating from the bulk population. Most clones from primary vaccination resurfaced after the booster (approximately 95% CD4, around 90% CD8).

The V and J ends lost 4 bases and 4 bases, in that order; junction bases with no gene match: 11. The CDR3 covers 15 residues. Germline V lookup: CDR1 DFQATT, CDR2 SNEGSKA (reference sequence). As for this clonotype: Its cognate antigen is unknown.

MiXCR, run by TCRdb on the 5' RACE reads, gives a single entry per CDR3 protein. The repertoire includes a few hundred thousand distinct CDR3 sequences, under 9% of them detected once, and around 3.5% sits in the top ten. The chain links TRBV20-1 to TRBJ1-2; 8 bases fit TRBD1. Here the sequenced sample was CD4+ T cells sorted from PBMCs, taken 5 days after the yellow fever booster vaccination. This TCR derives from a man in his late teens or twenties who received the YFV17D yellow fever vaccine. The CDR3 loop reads CSAMGGPGGSYGYTF. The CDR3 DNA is TGCAGTGCTATGGGTGGTCCAGGGGGCAGCTATGGCTACACCTTC.